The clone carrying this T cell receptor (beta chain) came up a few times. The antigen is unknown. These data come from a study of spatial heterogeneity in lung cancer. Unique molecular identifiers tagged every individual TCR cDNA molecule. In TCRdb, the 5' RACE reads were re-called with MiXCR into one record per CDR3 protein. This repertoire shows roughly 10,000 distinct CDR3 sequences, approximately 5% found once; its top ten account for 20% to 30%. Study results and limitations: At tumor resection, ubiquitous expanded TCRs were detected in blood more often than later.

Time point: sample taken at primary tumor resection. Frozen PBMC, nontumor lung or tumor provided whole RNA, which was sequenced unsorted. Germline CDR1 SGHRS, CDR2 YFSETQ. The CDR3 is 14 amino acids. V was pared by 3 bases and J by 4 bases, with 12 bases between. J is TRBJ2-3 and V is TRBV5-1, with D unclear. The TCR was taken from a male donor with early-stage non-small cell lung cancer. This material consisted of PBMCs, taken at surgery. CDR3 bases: TGCGCCAGCAGCTCCCGGTCGGACGCAGATACGCAGTATTTT. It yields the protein CASSSRSDADTQYF.